The clone carrying this T cell receptor beta chain was found many times. Its cognate antigen is unknown. TCRdb re-called the 5' RACE reads through MiXCR, storing one row per CDR3 protein. This sample yields 200,000 to 300,000 distinct CDR3 sequences, of which roughly 6.2% are seen a single time; about 1% belongs to the top ten. The data derive from a study of T cells after yellow fever vaccination. As for the study in general: Fractions low in cell number were prepared with SMART-Seq v4 Ultra Low Input. Findings and caveats of the study: Most primary-vaccination clones recurred post-booster (more than 95% CD4, 88% CD8).

The V gene lost 3 bases and the J gene lost 2 bases, with 9 bases spanning the gap. CDR1 and CDR2 from the germline V gene are SGHRS and YFSETQ. This CDR3 is 14 amino acids long. Specimen: CD4+ T cells sorted from PBMCs, collected on the day of the yellow fever booster vaccination. The sequence was obtained from a man aged 25 to 40 who received the YFV17D yellow fever vaccine. The chain recombines TRBV5-1 with TRBJ1-5; D remains unclear. CDR3 protein: CASSSVPGNQPQHF. The CDR3 nucleotides are TGCGCCAGCAGCTCGGTACCGGGCAATCAGCCCCAGCATTTT.